The next 23 T cell receptor beta chains were all read from a single sample in a study of blood T cell repertoires in COVID-19. Only in-frame clones appear in the TCRdb table, and some are missing; sequencing was by immunoSEQ multiplex PCR. Of a few hundred thousand clones listed, about four fifths were seen once; the top ten hold 1.5%. The material sequenced was peripheral blood. The receptor source for this set is a middle-aged woman who had recovered from COVID-19.

This chain joins TRBV13 and TRBJ1-1; D is unresolved. V was clipped by 4 bases and J by 0 bases, with 6 bases between them. CDR1 is PRHDT and CDR2 is FYEKMQ in the germline V gene (reference sequence). CDR3 length equals 13 residues. CDR3 sequence (DNA): TGTGCCAGCAGCTATCACATGAACACTGAAGCTTTCTTT. Its protein is CASSYHMNTEAFF.

The chain couples TRBV5-4 to TRBJ2-7, with 7 bases lining up with TRBD1. J was trimmed by 2 bases and V by 3 bases; bases with no gene match: 8. CDR1 and CDR2 from the germline V gene are SGHNT and YYREEE (reference sequence). There are 15 residues in the CDR3. The CDR3 region is CASSWGTALTYEQYF. The CDR3 nucleotides are TGTGCCAGCAGCTGGGGGACAGCGTTGACCTACGAGCAGTACTTC.

CDR3 region: CASTRTGGETQYF. In DNA, the CDR3 is TGTGCCAGCACTCGGACAGGGGGTGAGACCCAGTACTTC. The chain carries TRBV2 and TRBJ2-5; 10 nucleotides agree with TRBD1. V gave up 7 bases and J gave up 5 bases; unmatched junction bases: 4. The CDR3 consists of 13 residues. Per germline, CDR1 SNHLY and CDR2 FYNNEI.

This chain uses TRBV28 with TRBJ2-7; TRBD1 is a possible D gene (6 bases). V was pared by 5 bases and J by 0 bases, with 14 bases between. The germline V gene encodes CDR1 MDHEN and CDR2 SYDVKM. This CDR3 region has 15 residues. The CDR3 region has the DNA TGTGCCAGCAGTGTCCGGGACAACTACTCCTACGAGCAGTACTTC. It translates to CASSVRDNYSYEQYF.

The rearrangement links TRBV7-9 to TRBJ2-3; D is undetermined. With 3 bases removed from V and 0 bases from J, the gap between germline ends came to 10 bases. The CDR3 runs 15 residues. The germline V gene has CDR1 SEHNR and CDR2 FQNEAQ (reference sequence). The CDR3 sequence: CASSFVGASTDTQYF. CDR3 sequence (DNA): TGTGCCAGCAGCTTTGTGGGCGCTAGCACAGATACGCAGTATTTT. The whole variable domain, remainder taken from reference TRBV7-9 and TRBJ2-3, is DTGVSQNPRHKITKRGQNVTFRCDPISEHNRLYWYRQTLGQGPEFLTYFQNEAQLEKSRLLSDRFSAERPKGSFSTLEIQRTEQGDSAMYLCASSFVGASTDTQYFGPGTRLTVL.

The chain employs TRBV2 and TRBJ2-7; D may be TRBD1 (6 bases). Deletions cut 10 bases from V and 3 bases from J, with 19 bases between. The CDR3 totals 14 residues. Germline V gene data show CDR1 as SNHLY and CDR2 as FYNNEI. CDR3 amino acids: CATTRTAEDYEQYF. The CDR3, as DNA: TGTGCCACAACAAGGACAGCAGAAGACTACGAGCAGTACTTC.

The V call is TRBV28, the J call TRBJ2-5; 12 bases line up with TRBD2. CDR3 length: 18 residues. V gave up 5 bases and J gave up 0 bases; unmatched junction bases: 10. Germline-derived CDR1 and CDR2 are MDHEN and SYDVKM. The CDR3 reads CASSDLAGGQDYQETQYF. DNA for the CDR3: TGTGCCAGCAGTGACCTAGCGGGGGGGCAAGACTACCAAGAGACCCAGTACTTC. The variable domain in full, completed from reference TRBV28 and TRBJ2-5, reads DVKVTQSSRYLVKRTGEKVFLECVQDMDHENMFWYRQDPGLGLRLIYFSYDVKMKEKGDIPEGYSVSREKKERFSLILESASTNQTSMYLCASSDLAGGQDYQETQYFGPGTRLLVL.

The chain employs TRBV27 and TRBJ2-1; tentatively, D is TRBD2 (5 bases). This CDR3 region has 15 residues. Between the trimmed V and J ends, which lost 6 bases and 5 bases, there was a span of 17 bases. Per germline, CDR1 MNHEY and CDR2 SMNVEV (reference sequence). CDR3 loop: CASSPARRFNNEQFF. In nucleotides, the CDR3 is TGTGCCAGCAGCCCCGCTAGGAGGTTCAACAATGAGCAGTTCTTC.

The chain carries TRBV19 and TRBJ2-5; 7 bases align to TRBD2. Per germline, CDR1 LNHDA and CDR2 SQIVND (reference sequence). This CDR3 spans 16 amino acids. J lost 4 bases, V lost 5 bases, and 13 bases had no gene match. The CDR3 DNA reads TGTGCCAGTAGTGCCCGGAGGAGCGGGGCCAGAGAGACCCAGTACTTC. It is translated as CASSARRSGARETQYF.

V is TRBV18 and J is TRBJ2-3; 12 bases agree with TRBD2. Losses at the gene ends were 4 bases for V and 1 base for J; bases not matched to a gene: 6. In germline, CDR1 is KGHSH, CDR2 LQKENI. The CDR3 runs 17 residues. The CDR3 protein is CASSLASGGAGTDTQYF. CDR3 DNA sequence: TGTGCCAGCTCACTTGCTAGCGGGGGGGCTGGCACAGATACGCAGTATTTT. The full variable domain, completed using reference TRBV18 and TRBJ2-3, is NAGVMQNPRHLVRRRGQEARLRCSPMKGHSHVYWYRQLPEEGLKFMVYLQKENIIDESGMPKERFSAEFPKEGPSILRIQQVVRGDSAAYFCASSLASGGAGTDTQYFGPGTRLTVL.

In its sample, this clone was seen once. The chain uses TRBV19 and TRBJ1-4, with TRBD1 identical over 7 bases. CDR3 length: 14 residues. V shed 5 bases and J 5 bases; nucleotides not matched to a gene: 5. Germline V gene sequence: CDR1 LNHDA, CDR2 SQIVND (reference sequence). CDR3 nucleotides: TGTGCCAGTAGTCCGAGGGACAGAAATGAAAAACTGTTTTTT. As protein: CASSPRDRNEKLFF.

The genes are TRBV6-5 and TRBJ2-7; 12 bases align to TRBD1. Trimming took 6 bases from V and 7 from J; bases not matched to a gene: 10. In germline, CDR1 is MNHEY, CDR2 SVGAGI. This CDR3 region has 15 residues. The CDR3 sequence is CASRSTGTGGVEQYF. Here the CDR3 DNA reads TGTGCCAGCAGATCGACCGGGACAGGGGGCGTAGAGCAGTACTTC.

This clone was detected only once. The J gene is TRBJ2-5, the V gene TRBV5-1; 7 bases align to TRBD1. With 4 bases clipped from V and 3 bases from J, the junction kept 6 bases outside the gene matches. This CDR3 is 14 amino acids long. Germline CDR1 SGHRS, CDR2 YFSETQ. DNA of the CDR3: TGCGCCAGCAGCCCCGGGACAGTTGAAGAGACCCAGTACTTC. Encoded protein: CASSPGTVEETQYF.

The chain joins TRBV6-5 to TRBJ2-3; 8 bases agree with TRBD1. The junction had 5 bases not matched to a gene; V was cut back by 5 bases and J by 4 bases. Germline-derived CDR1 and CDR2 are MNHEY and SVGAGI. The CDR3 sequence is 14 residues long. In DNA form, the CDR3 reads TGTGCCAGCAGTCAGGGGGCAGACCCAGATACGCAGTATTTT. It yields the protein CASSQGADPDTQYF.

V and J are TRBV6-5 and TRBJ2-5; D is perhaps TRBD2 (5 bases). The CDR3 spans 12 residues. Between the trimmed V and J ends, which lost 8 bases and 4 bases, there was a span of 11 bases. Germline assignment: CDR1 MNHEY and CDR2 SVGAGI. The CDR3 DNA reads TGTGCCAGCGAGAGCGGCGGAGAGACCCAGTACTTC. Residues: CASESGGETQYF.

This chain links TRBV11-2 with TRBJ1-3, with 11 bases aligning to TRBD1. The germline gives CDR1 SGHAT, CDR2 FQNNGV. This CDR3 contains 17 residues. The trim removed 3 bases at V and 0 bases at J, leaving 4 bases unmatched. The CDR3 DNA reads as TGTGCCAGCAGCTTCGGGACAGGGGGACGCTCTGGAAACACCATATATTTT. This gives the protein CASSFGTGGRSGNTIYF.

There are a few counts of this clone. The chain recombines TRBV28 with TRBJ1-5; a weak D match, TRBD1 (6 bases). The germline V gene has CDR1 MDHEN and CDR2 SYDVKM. V was shortened by 4 bases and J by 4 bases, with 17 bases between the two germline ends. The CDR3 runs to 16 residues. DNA of the CDR3: TGTGCCAGCAGTTCCCCGCAGGGGCCCCTAAATCAGCCCCAGCATTTT. As protein: CASSSPQGPLNQPQHF.

This clone was observed a few times. V gene TRBV27 combines with J gene TRBJ2-1; 9 bases match TRBD2. CDR3 size: 14 residues. Germline CDR1 is MNHEY and CDR2 is SMNVEV (reference sequence). Unmatched junction bases numbered 7, after V lost 6 bases and J lost 7 bases. The CDR3 here is CASRAGGPVNEQFF. The CDR3 DNA reads as TGTGCCAGCAGGGCGGGGGGGCCAGTGAATGAGCAGTTCTTC.

CDR3 sequence: CASSILAGTSTDTQYF. Written as DNA, the CDR3 is TGTGCCAGTAGTATACTGGCGGGGACGTCCACAGATACGCAGTATTTT. J is TRBJ2-3 and V is TRBV19, with a possible D match to TRBD2 (6 bases). The V end lost 2 bases, the J end lost 2 bases, and 14 bases lay between the germline ends. The CDR3 sequence is 16 residues long. From germline, CDR1 is LNHDA and CDR2 SQIVND (reference sequence). The full variable domain, in which reference TRBV19 and TRBJ2-3 provide the parts outside the CDR3, is DGGITQSPKYLFRKEGQNVTLSCEQNLNHDAMYWYRQDPGQGLRLIYYSQIVNDFQKGDIAEGYSVSREKKESFPLTVTSAQKNPTAFYLCASSILAGTSTDTQYFGPGTRLTVL.

V gene TRBV5-1 combines with J gene TRBJ1-5, with TRBD1 identical over 8 bases. CDR1 is SGHRS and CDR2 is YFSETQ in the germline V gene. This CDR3 contains 14 residues. V dropped 5 bases and J dropped 6; count of bases not matched to a gene: 7. The CDR3 sequence: CASSFTGGGQPQHF. CDR3 DNA sequence: TGCGCCAGCAGTTTTACAGGGGGGGGTCAGCCCCAGCATTTT.

This chain links TRBV5-1 with TRBJ1-1, with a weak D call TRBD1 (6 bases). The CDR3 totals 14 residues. V dropped 0 bases and J dropped 5 bases, with 11 bases sitting between them. The V gene's germline CDR1 is SGHRS and CDR2 YFSETQ. In DNA, the CDR3 is TGCGCCAGCAGCTTGGGGACAGTGGGGACTGAAGCTTTCTTT. Protein sequence: CASSLGTVGTEAFF.

V usage is TRBV27 and J usage is TRBJ1-2; D is possibly TRBD1 (5 bases). The CDR3 extends over 14 amino acids. Germline CDR1 MNHEY, CDR2 SMNVEV (reference sequence). V shed 4 bases and J shed 8 bases, with 17 bases lying between them. The CDR3 loop is CASSYYRGDKGYTF. The CDR3 DNA reads as TGTGCCAGCAGTTACTACCGGGGGGATAAGGGCTACACCTTC.

The chain has TRBV6-1 and TRBJ1-2; D is unresolved. The length of the CDR3 is 13 residues. Deletions cut 2 bases from V and 4 bases from J, with 8 bases between. Per germline, CDR1 MNHNS and CDR2 SASEGT. The CDR3 DNA reads TGTGCCAGCAGTGAAACCGGCGGCTATGGCTACACCTTC. Translating gives CASSETGGYGYTF.